The present entry profiles one T cell receptor beta chain with its context. Its antigen is as yet unknown. A single base separates this from a much larger clone, so it may be a read error. This sample stems from a study of response to subunit inactivated influenza vaccine. Overall study results and limits: Each seasonal influenza vaccination recruits few new T cells, the authors suggested.

This CDR3 has 15 amino acids. CDR1 and CDR2 (germline): MDHEN, SYDVKM. TCRdb re-derived calls from the RT-PCR reads in MiXCR, one entry per CDR3 protein. The table lists a few hundred thousand distinct CDR3 sequences, around a fifth of them singletons, with roughly 10% in the top ten. The TCR originated in a man aged 45 to 70 who received an inactivated influenza vaccine. Sequencing was performed on PBMCs from blood, taken roughly 20 months after vaccination. The gene calls are TRBV28 and TRBJ1-3; no firm D call. The CDR3 here is CSSSLSGNSGNTIYF. The CDR3 DNA follows: TGTTCCAGCAGTTTGTCGGGAAACTCTGGAAACACCATATATTTT.